A single sample is the source of the 28 T cell receptor beta chains below, sequenced in a study of breast tumors, draining lymph nodes, adjacent tissues. MiXCR, run by TCRdb on the multiplex PCR reads, gives a single entry per CDR3 protein. The data hold over 35,000 distinct CDR3 sequences, with around 35% observed a single time. The sequenced sample was breast tumor tissue. Receptors originate from a female donor with breast cancer. Some clones in this sample may be carry-over from other donors' samples.

This chain links TRBV18 with TRBJ2-3, with D tentatively TRBD1 or TRBD2 (5 bases each). Germline CDR1 reads KGHSH; CDR2 reads LQKENI. The CDR3 sequence is 16 residues long. V lost 2 bases to trimming and J lost 5 bases, with 17 bases between them. CDR3 nucleotide sequence: TGTGCCAGCTCACCAGATTTTCAGGGCGGGCGAGATACGCAGTATTTT. The encoded protein is CASSPDFQGGRDTQYF.

This clonotype was counted ten times or more. The rearrangement uses TRBV11-3 and TRBJ2-7; unclear D gene. Trimming shortened V by 1 base and J by 2 bases, and 9 bases separated the two germline ends. Looked up from germline, CDR1 is SGHNT and CDR2 is YENEEA. CDR3 length: 14 residues. The CDR3 protein is CASSLVFGTYEQYF. In DNA, the CDR3 is TGTGCCAGCAGCTTAGTTTTTGGGACCTACGAGCAGTACTTC.

The genes are TRBV30 and TRBJ1-4; 7 bases fit TRBD1. CDR1 is GTSNPN, CDR2 SVGIG, per germline (reference sequence). CDR3 length equals 13 residues. V was clipped by 0 bases and J by 7 bases; unmatched bases: 2. The CDR3 DNA sequence: TGTGCCTGGAGTGTGACAGGGATTGAAAAACTGTTTTTT. Translating gives CAWSVTGIEKLFF.

To note about this clonotype: A read error may explain this, as a much larger clone is one base away. J is TRBJ2-1 and V is TRBV12-3 or TRBV12-4, with D perhaps matching TRBD1 (6 bases). This CDR3 has 14 amino acids. Written as DNA, the CDR3 is TGTGCCAGCAGTTTTGGGGGCTCTTCGAATGGGCAGTTCTTC. Translating gives CASSFGGSSNGQFF.

This clonotype was found a few times. The J gene is TRBJ2-3, the V gene TRBV3-1; no definite D call. Germline V CDR1 and CDR2: LGHDT, YNNKEL (reference sequence). V was clipped by 6 bases and J by 3 bases, with 13 bases between them. This CDR3 is 14 amino acids long. CDR3 amino acids: CASSQRGSTDTQYF. CDR3 DNA: TGTGCCAGCAGTCAACGCGGTAGTACAGATACGCAGTATTTT.

In its sample, this clonotype was seen many times. This chain connects TRBV4-3 to TRBJ2-5, with 9 bases aligning to TRBD1. The CDR3 consists of 19 residues. Germline V gene data show CDR1 as LGHNA and CDR2 as YSLEER. J was trimmed by 1 base and V by 1 base; bases with no gene match: 13. This chain's CDR3 is CASSQAAGTGRAIQETQYF. The DNA for the CDR3 is TGCGCCAGCAGCCAAGCAGCCGGGACAGGGAGGGCTATCCAAGAGACCCAGTACTTC.

Only a few counts were recorded for this clonotype. The V call is TRBV9, the J call TRBJ2-2; D not resolved. The germline V gene encodes CDR1 SGDLS and CDR2 YYNGEE. This CDR3 has 14 amino acids. The V end was cut by 0 bases, the J end by 4 bases, with 7 bases between. CDR3 sequence: CASSVDPVTGELFF. CDR3 in DNA: TGTGCCAGCAGCGTAGATCCAGTCACCGGGGAGCTGTTTTTT.

The chain uses TRBV7-2 and TRBJ2-5; 7 bases are shared with TRBD2. The CDR3 consists of 15 residues. Germline V CDR1 and CDR2: SGHTA, FQGNSA. V lost 0 bases and J lost 5; bases outside the gene matches: 6. Here the CDR3 DNA reads TGTGCCAGCAGCTTAGCGGGAGGGCCTCGGGAGACCCAGTACTTC. Its translation: CASSLAGGPRETQYF. Supplemented by reference TRBV7-2 and TRBJ2-5, the full variable domain reads GAGVSQSPSNKVTEKGKDVELRCDPISGHTALYWYRQSLGQGLEFLIYFQGNSAPDKSGLPSDRFSAERTGGSVSTLTIQRTQQEDSAVYLCASSLAGGPRETQYFGPGTRLLVL.

By sample share, this clonotype is medium-sized. The chain couples TRBV9 to TRBJ2-1; 9 nucleotides agree with TRBD2. The CDR3 sequence is 15 residues long. Germline lookup yields CDR1 SGDLS and CDR2 YYNGEE. J gave up 3 bases and V 5 bases, and 6 bases lay outside the gene matches. CDR3 in amino acids: CASSDSGSIYNEQFF. CDR3 in DNA: TGTGCCAGCAGTGATAGCGGGAGCATCTACAATGAGCAGTTCTTC.

This clonotype was counted once. The chain has TRBV11-3 and TRBJ2-7; D is uncertain. Germline V lookup: CDR1 SGHNT, CDR2 YENEEA. Trimming stripped 3 bases from V and 5 bases from J, with 11 bases between. The CDR3 contains 13 residues. CDR3 residues: CASSFRTYNEQYF. DNA for the CDR3: TGTGCCAGCAGCTTCCGGACCTACAACGAGCAGTACTTC.

The V and J genes are TRBV3-1 and TRBJ2-7; 10 bases map to TRBD1. The CDR3 is 13 amino acids. Germline trimming cut 4 bases from V and 9 bases from J; bases unmatched to any gene: 6. Germline V gives CDR1 LGHDT, CDR2 YNNKEL (reference sequence). CDR3 coding DNA: TGTGCCAGCAGCCGGCGGGGGACAGGGGTGCAGTACTTC. Translating gives CASSRRGTGVQYF.

A note on this clonotype: This clone may be a read error of a much larger clone one base away. The final CDR3 position lacks the conserved phenylalanine or tryptophan, pointing to a likely read error. The chain is built from TRBV30 and TRBJ2-5; D might be TRBD1 (5 bases). Deletions cut 4 bases from V and 1 base from J, with 16 bases between. CDR3 size: 15 residues. In germline, CDR1 is GTSNPN, CDR2 SVGIG (reference sequence). CDR3: CAWNSIQGFQETQYL. In nucleotides, the CDR3 is TGTGCCTGGAATTCCATTCAGGGATTCCAAGAGACCCAGTACCTC.

This clonotype appeared many times. The rearrangement joins TRBV7-2 to TRBJ2-3; D possibly corresponds to TRBD2 (5 bases). CDR1 and CDR2 (germline): SGHTA, FQGNSA. This CDR3 is 15 amino acids long. V lost 1 base, J lost 6 bases, and 14 bases lay in between. CDR3 sequence: CASSLGLGGRDTQYF. The CDR3 bases are TGTGCCAGCAGCTTAGGGCTAGGAGGCCGGGATACGCAGTATTTT.

This chain connects TRBV6-1 to TRBJ2-1; the D gene is possibly TRBD1 (5 bases). Trimming took off 2 bases at V and 4 bases at J, with 12 bases between the two ends. This CDR3 contains 15 residues. From germline, CDR1 is MNHNS and CDR2 SASEGT. The DNA of the CDR3 is TGTGCCAGCAGTGAATTGGTAGGGGCTTACAATGAGCAGTTCTTC. As protein: CASSELVGAYNEQFF.

The sample holds many counts of this clonotype. The rearrangement uses TRBV5-6 and TRBJ2-7; D may correspond to TRBD1 or TRBD2 (5 bases each). The germline CDR1 and CDR2 sequences are SGHDT and YYEEEE. The CDR3 is made up of 15 amino acids. V shed 4 bases and J shed 2 bases, with 16 bases lying between them. CDR3 DNA sequence: TGTGCCAGCAGCCCGGGAAGGGCCAGGGCCTACGAGCAGTACTTC. The encoded protein is CASSPGRARAYEQYF.

This clonotype was counted ten times or more. The gene calls are TRBV7-9 and TRBJ2-2, with 11 bases identical to TRBD1. The V gene end was trimmed by 5 bases and the J gene end by 9 bases; junction bases not matched to a gene: 14. The CDR3 has 17 amino acids. Germline loops: CDR1 SEHNR, CDR2 FQNEAQ (reference sequence). The chain's CDR3 is CASSPRPAGQGVRELFF. The CDR3 bases are TGTGCCAGCAGCCCGCGACCTGCGGGACAGGGGGTTAGGGAGCTGTTTTTT. Together with reference TRBV7-9 and TRBJ2-2, the CDR3 gives the full variable domain: DTGVSQNPRHKITKRGQNVTFRCDPISEHNRLYWYRQTLGQGPEFLTYFQNEAQLEKSRLLSDRFSAERPKGSFSTLEIQRTEQGDSAMYLCASSPRPAGQGVRELFFGEGSRLTVL.

In this sample, this clonotype turned up many times. CDR3 region: CASSLTTGGLTYEQYF. CDR3 sequence (DNA): TGTGCCAGCAGCTTAACGACAGGGGGCCTAACCTACGAGCAGTACTTC. This sequence joins TRBV11-2 and TRBJ2-7, with TRBD1 identical over 10 bases. Unmatched junction bases numbered 6, after V lost 2 bases and J lost 2 bases. CDR3 size: 16 residues. Germline V gives CDR1 SGHAT, CDR2 FQNNGV.

V gene TRBV6-1 combines with J gene TRBJ2-1; D remains unclear. Trimming left V 3 bases short and J 8 bases short, with 8 bases between. Germline lookup yields CDR1 MNHNS and CDR2 SASEGT. The CDR3 totals 12 residues. For the CDR3, the DNA is TGTGCCAGCAGTGACCTCTCGGATGAGCAGTTCTTC. Residues: CASSDLSDEQFF.

This clonotype was observed many times. This sequence joins TRBV6-1 and TRBJ1-3; D gene unclear. The germline gives CDR1 MNHNS, CDR2 SASEGT. V lost 0 bases and J 3 bases, leaving 9 bases between the germline ends. The CDR3 totals 15 residues. The DNA for the CDR3 is TGTGCCAGCAGTGAAGCGCTAGCCAGTGGAAACACCATATATTTT. It encodes CASSEALASGNTIYF.

Worth noting for this clonotype: The junction does not match germline at one end; this may be a read error. The genes are TRBV6-4 and TRBJ1-6, with TRBD1 as a possible D gene (5 bases). The CDR3 is 16 amino acids. From germline, CDR1 is MRHNA and CDR2 SNTAGT. The DNA for the CDR3 is TGTGCCAGCGGTGACTCGCCCCAGGGCGATAATTCACCCCTCCACTTT. Protein sequence: CASGDSPQGDNSPLHF.

In this sample, this clonotype turned up many times. This chain uses TRBV12-3 or TRBV12-4 with TRBJ1-4; D possibly corresponds to TRBD1 (6 bases). Trimming pared 6 bases from V and 8 bases from J, leaving 22 bases between. This CDR3 is 16 amino acids long. The CDR3 loop reads CASSSGTSDSREKLFF. The DNA of the CDR3 is TGTGCCAGCAGCTCCGGGACATCCGACTCTAGGGAAAAACTGTTTTTT.

Concerning this clonotype: A single base separates this from a much larger clone, so it may be a read error. The chain recombines TRBV6-1 with TRBJ2-5; 7 bases are shared with TRBD2. The CDR3 extends over 17 amino acids. CDR1 is MNHNS, CDR2 SASEGT, per germline. CDR3 bases: TGTGCCAGCAGTGGCCAGAGTGGACTAGGAGGCCAAGGGACCCAGTACTTC. This translates into CASSGQSGLGGQGTQYF.

With respect to this clonotype: The CDR3 ends on some other residue instead of the conserved phenylalanine or tryptophan, so this is likely a read error. The chain carries TRBV30 and TRBJ1-6; weak D call: TRBD1 (6 bases). The CDR3 has 14 residues. Germline CDR1 is GTSNPN and CDR2 is SVGIG (reference sequence). The CDR3 coding sequence is TGTGCCTGGAGTGTCGGGGGACATAATGCACCCCTCCACTCT. Translation gives CAWSVGGHNAPLHS.

A few counts support this clonotype. This may arise from a read error, as a much more abundant clone is one base away. The J gene is TRBJ2-3, the V gene TRBV20-1; TRBD2 matches 8 bases. Trimming took 2 bases from V and 5 from J; bases not matched to a gene: 15. From germline, CDR1 is DFQATT and CDR2 SNEGSKA (reference sequence). There are 17 residues in the CDR3. The CDR3: CSARSPRPAGVKDTQYF. DNA for the CDR3: TGCAGTGCTAGATCGCCTCGACCAGCGGGAGTTAAAGATACGCAGTATTTT.

V and J are TRBV2 and TRBJ2-7; 12 bases line up with TRBD2. V lost 4 bases and J lost 5; bases outside the gene matches: 6. The CDR3 runs to 15 residues. Germline V lookup: CDR1 SNHLY, CDR2 FYNNEI. The CDR3 bases are TGTGCCAGCAGTGGACTACTAGCGGGAGGAAACGAGCAGTACTTC. This sequence encodes CASSGLLAGGNEQYF.

This clonotype was seen many times. The V and J genes are TRBV6-6 and TRBJ1-5; the D is unclear. Trimming removed 2 bases from V and 9 bases from J, with 14 bases in between. In germline, CDR1 is MNHNY, CDR2 SVGAGI (reference sequence). The CDR3 contains 14 residues. The CDR3: CASSYPEDGRPQHF. Written as DNA, the CDR3 is TGTGCCAGCAGTTACCCAGAGGACGGCAGGCCCCAGCATTTT.

This clonotype was counted at least ten times. The chain uses TRBV11-2 and TRBJ2-5, with 7 bases identical to TRBD1. This CDR3 comprises 15 residues. CDR1 and CDR2 (germline): SGHAT, FQNNGV. V lost 4 bases and J lost 4; bases outside the gene matches: 9. The CDR3 sequence is CASSSRDRVAETQYF. The CDR3 region has the DNA TGTGCCAGCAGCTCGAGAGACAGGGTGGCAGAGACCCAGTACTTC. Using reference TRBV11-2 and TRBJ2-5 for the parts outside the CDR3, the full variable domain is EAGVAQSPRYKIIEKRQSVAFWCNPISGHATLYWYQQILGQGPKLLIQFQNNGVVDDSQLPKDRFSAERLKGVDSTLKIQPAKLEDSAVYLCASSSRDRVAETQYFGPGTRLLVL.

V and J are TRBV10-2 and TRBJ2-1, with 8 bases matching TRBD1. Germline V CDR1 and CDR2: WSHSY, SAAADI. The CDR3 runs to 13 residues. The V and J ends lost 7 bases and 4 bases, in that order; junction bases with no gene match: 3. The CDR3 protein is CASTGGLYNEQFF. CDR3 in DNA: TGCGCCAGCACAGGGGGCCTTTACAATGAGCAGTTCTTC.